Listed here are 10 T cell receptor beta chains from one sample, sequenced in a study of cytomegalovirus exposure and HLA in healthy donors. Some clones are missing from TCRdb's copy, which holds only in-frame ones; the method was immunoSEQ multiplex PCR. The sample has some 150,000 clones, about 94% seen once. The sequenced sample consisted of PBMCs. These receptors all stem from a man between 18 and 29 years old in good health and CMV-seropositive.

J is TRBJ2-3 and V is TRBV6-6; tentatively, D is TRBD1 (5 bases). Trimming removed 2 bases from V and 0 bases from J, with 9 bases in between. The CDR3 is 15 amino acids. In germline, CDR1 is MNHNY, CDR2 SVGAGI (reference sequence). The chain's CDR3 is CASSYKGISTDTQYF. For the CDR3, the DNA is TGTGCCAGCAGTTACAAGGGGATTAGCACAGATACGCAGTATTTT.

The chain uses TRBV7-3 and TRBJ1-5; D ambiguous. The CDR3 runs 13 residues. The V gene's germline CDR1 is SGHTA and CDR2 FQGTGA. Between the trimmed V and J ends, which lost 2 bases and 3 bases, there was a span of 5 bases. For the CDR3, the DNA is TGTGCCAGCAGCTTAGGGCTCAATCAGCCCCAGCATTTT. This gives the protein CASSLGLNQPQHF. The full variable domain, its missing parts supplied by reference TRBV7-3 and TRBJ1-5, is GAGVSQTPSNKVTEKGKYVELRCDPISGHTALYWYRQSLGQGPEFLIYFQGTGAADDSGLPNDRFFAVRPEGSVSTLKIQRTERGDSAVYLCASSLGLNQPQHFGDGTRLSIL.

J is TRBJ1-4 and V is TRBV5-6; TRBD1 is a possible D gene (5 bases). The V gene lost 5 bases and the J gene lost 0 bases, with 14 bases spanning the gap. The CDR3 contains 16 residues. Looked up from germline, CDR1 is SGHDT and CDR2 is YYEEEE. The CDR3 here is CASREGLGSTNEKLFF. For the CDR3, the DNA is TGTGCCAGCAGGGAGGGGCTGGGGTCAACTAATGAAAAACTGTTTTTT. The full variable domain, completed using reference TRBV5-6 and TRBJ1-4, is DAGVTQSPTHLIKTRGQQVTLRCSPKSGHDTVSWYQQALGQGPQFIFQYYEEEERQRGNFPDRFSGHQFPNYSSELNVNALLLGDSALYLCASREGLGSTNEKLFFGSGTQLSVL.

This CDR3 is CASSLSRTLLDTQYF. The DNA of the CDR3 is TGTGCCAGCAGCTTAAGCCGGACTCTGTTGGATACGCAGTATTTT. The chain combines TRBV7-2 with TRBJ2-3; a possible D gene is TRBD2 (5 bases). This CDR3 comprises 15 residues. Germline V lookup: CDR1 SGHTA, CDR2 FQGNSA. The V gene lost 2 bases and the J gene lost 6 bases, with 15 bases spanning the gap.

This clone occurred once. The chain carries TRBV18 and TRBJ1-1, with unresolved D. Germline V gives CDR1 KGHSH, CDR2 LQKENI. The germline V and J ends were trimmed by 3 bases and 4 bases, with 9 bases remaining between them. CDR3 length: 13 amino acids. The CDR3: CASSPLGSTEAFF. In DNA form, the CDR3 reads TGTGCCAGCTCACCCCTGGGGAGCACTGAAGCTTTCTTT. The full variable domain, completed using reference TRBV18 and TRBJ1-1, is NAGVMQNPRHLVRRRGQEARLRCSPMKGHSHVYWYRQLPEEGLKFMVYLQKENIIDESGMPKERFSAEFPKEGPSILRIQQVVRGDSAAYFCASSPLGSTEAFFGQGTRLTVV.

V gene TRBV11-2 combines with J gene TRBJ2-1; 9 bases map to TRBD2. V lost 1 base to trimming and J lost 2 bases; unmatched junction nucleotides: 3. Germline assignment: CDR1 SGHAT and CDR2 FQNNGV. The CDR3 runs to 16 residues. The CDR3 DNA reads TGTGCCAGCAGCTTAGGGAGGACTAGCGCCTACAATGAGCAGTTCTTC. Translated, it gives CASSLGRTSAYNEQFF.

CDR3 sequence (DNA): TGTGCCTGGAGTGTGGGAGACACCATATATTTT. Translating it yields CAWSVGDTIYF. V gene TRBV30 combines with J gene TRBJ1-3; D not certain. With 0 bases removed from V and 8 bases from J, the gap between germline ends came to 5 bases. The length of the CDR3 is 11 residues. Germline V gene sequence: CDR1 GTSNPN, CDR2 SVGIG (reference sequence). The full variable domain, in which reference TRBV30 and TRBJ1-3 provide the parts outside the CDR3, is SQTIHQWPATLVQPVGSPLSLECTVEGTSNPNLYWYRQAAGRGLQLLFYSVGIGQISSEVPQNLSASRPQDRQFILSSKKLLLSDSGFYLCAWSVGDTIYFGEGSWLTVV.

The J gene is TRBJ2-2, the V gene TRBV18; 9 nucleotides agree with TRBD1. This CDR3 is built from 18 residues. The ends lost 1 base at V and 3 bases at J; junction bases unmatched: 9. Germline CDR1 reads KGHSH; CDR2 reads LQKENI. The CDR3 DNA sequence: TGTGCCAGCTCACCACGTTTCGCTAGGACAGGGGACACCGGGGAGCTGTTTTTT. As protein: CASSPRFARTGDTGELFF.

The CDR3 sequence is CASSTHSPLAGRQETQYF. CDR3 in DNA: TGTGCCAGCAGCACCCATTCCCCGTTAGCGGGCCGCCAAGAGACCCAGTACTTC. J is TRBJ2-5 and V is TRBV28, with TRBD2 matching 7 bases. There are 18 residues in the CDR3. The V gene end was trimmed by 6 bases and the J gene end by 1 base; junction bases not matched to a gene: 17. CDR1 is MDHEN and CDR2 is SYDVKM in the germline V gene.

This chain connects TRBV13 to TRBJ1-1, with TRBD1 identical over 7 bases. Losses at the gene ends were 5 bases for V and 9 bases for J; bases not matched to a gene: 9. The CDR3 sequence is 13 residues long. Germline values: CDR1 PRHDT, CDR2 FYEKMQ (reference sequence). For the CDR3, the DNA is TGTGCCAGCAGCCCGGGGGACAGAAACCAAGCTTTCTTT. Translation gives CASSPGDRNQAFF.